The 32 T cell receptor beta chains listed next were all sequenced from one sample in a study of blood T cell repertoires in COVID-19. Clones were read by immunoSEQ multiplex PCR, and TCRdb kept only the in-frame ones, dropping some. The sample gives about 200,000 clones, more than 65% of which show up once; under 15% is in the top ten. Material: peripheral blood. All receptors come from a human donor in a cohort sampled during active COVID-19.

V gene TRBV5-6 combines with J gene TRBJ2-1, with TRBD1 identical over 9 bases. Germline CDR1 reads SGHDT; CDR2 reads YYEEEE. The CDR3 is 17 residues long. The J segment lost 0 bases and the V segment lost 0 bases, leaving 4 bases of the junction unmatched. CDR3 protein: CASSLGQGVSSYNEQFF. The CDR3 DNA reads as TGTGCCAGCAGCTTGGGACAGGGGGTGAGCTCCTACAATGAGCAGTTCTTC. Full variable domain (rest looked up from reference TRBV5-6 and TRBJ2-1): DAGVTQSPTHLIKTRGQQVTLRCSPKSGHDTVSWYQQALGQGPQFIFQYYEEEERQRGNFPDRFSGHQFPNYSSELNVNALLLGDSALYLCASSLGQGVSSYNEQFFGPGTRLTVL.

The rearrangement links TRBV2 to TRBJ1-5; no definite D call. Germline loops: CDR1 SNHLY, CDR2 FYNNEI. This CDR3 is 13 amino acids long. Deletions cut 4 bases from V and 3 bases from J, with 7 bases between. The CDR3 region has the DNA TGTGCCAGCAGTGTCAGGATCAATCAGCCCCAGCATTTT. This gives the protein CASSVRINQPQHF.

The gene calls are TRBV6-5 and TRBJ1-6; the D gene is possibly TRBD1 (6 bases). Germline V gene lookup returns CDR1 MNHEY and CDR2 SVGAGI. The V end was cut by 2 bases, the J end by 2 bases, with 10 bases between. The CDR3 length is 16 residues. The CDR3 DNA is TGTGCCAGCAGTTACGGGAGGGGGGCCTATAATTCACCCCTCCACTTT. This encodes CASSYGRGAYNSPLHF.

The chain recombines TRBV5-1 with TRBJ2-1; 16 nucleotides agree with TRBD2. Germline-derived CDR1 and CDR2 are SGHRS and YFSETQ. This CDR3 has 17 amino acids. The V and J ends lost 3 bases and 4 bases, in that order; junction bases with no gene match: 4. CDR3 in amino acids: CASSSGLAGGKYNEQFF. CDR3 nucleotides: TGCGCCAGCAGCTCGGGACTAGCGGGAGGGAAGTACAATGAGCAGTTCTTC. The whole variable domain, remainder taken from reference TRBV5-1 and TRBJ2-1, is KAGVTQTPRYLIKTRGQQVTLSCSPISGHRSVSWYQQTPGQGLQFLFEYFSETQRNKGNFPGRFSGRQFSNSRSEMNVSTLELGDSALYLCASSSGLAGGKYNEQFFGPGTRLTVL.

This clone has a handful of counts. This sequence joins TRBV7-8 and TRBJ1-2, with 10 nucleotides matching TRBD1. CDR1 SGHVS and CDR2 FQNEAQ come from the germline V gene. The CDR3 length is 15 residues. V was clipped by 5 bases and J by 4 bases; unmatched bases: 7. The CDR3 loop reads CASSLLGQGLYGYTF. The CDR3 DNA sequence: TGTGCCAGCAGCCTCCTGGGACAGGGGCTCTATGGCTACACCTTC.

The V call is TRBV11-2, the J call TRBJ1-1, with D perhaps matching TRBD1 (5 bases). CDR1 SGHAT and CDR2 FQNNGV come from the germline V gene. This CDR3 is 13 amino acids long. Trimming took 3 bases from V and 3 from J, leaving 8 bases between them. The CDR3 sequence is CASSFTGDTEAFF. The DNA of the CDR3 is TGTGCCAGCAGCTTTACAGGAGACACTGAAGCTTTCTTT.

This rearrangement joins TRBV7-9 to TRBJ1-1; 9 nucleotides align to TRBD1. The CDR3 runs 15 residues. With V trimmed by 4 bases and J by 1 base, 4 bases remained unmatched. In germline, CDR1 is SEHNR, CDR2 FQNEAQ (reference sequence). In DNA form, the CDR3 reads TGTGCCAGCAGCTGGGACAGGGAAACGAACACTGAAGCTTTCTTT. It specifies CASSWDRETNTEAFF. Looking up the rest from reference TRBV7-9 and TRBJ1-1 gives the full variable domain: DTGVSQNPRHKITKRGQNVTFRCDPISEHNRLYWYRQTLGQGPEFLTYFQNEAQLEKSRLLSDRFSAERPKGSFSTLEIQRTEQGDSAMYLCASSWDRETNTEAFFGQGTRLTVV.

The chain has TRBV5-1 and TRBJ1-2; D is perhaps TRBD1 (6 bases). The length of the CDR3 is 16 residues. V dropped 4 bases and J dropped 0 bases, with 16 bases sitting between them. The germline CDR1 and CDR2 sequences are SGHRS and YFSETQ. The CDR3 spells CASSGGHLATNYGYTF. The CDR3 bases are TGCGCCAGCAGCGGGGGCCACCTCGCAACTAACTATGGCTACACCTTC.

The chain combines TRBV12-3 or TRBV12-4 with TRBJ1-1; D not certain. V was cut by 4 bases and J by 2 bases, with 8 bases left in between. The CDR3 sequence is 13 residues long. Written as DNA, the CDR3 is TGTGCCAGCAGTTGGAGGGCAAACACTGAAGCTTTCTTT. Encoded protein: CASSWRANTEAFF.

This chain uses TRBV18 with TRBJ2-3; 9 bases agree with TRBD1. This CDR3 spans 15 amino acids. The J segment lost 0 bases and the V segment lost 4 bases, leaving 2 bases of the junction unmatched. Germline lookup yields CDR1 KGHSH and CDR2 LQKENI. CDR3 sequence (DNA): TGTGCCAGCTCACGCGGACAGGGGAGCACAGATACGCAGTATTTT. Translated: CASSRGQGSTDTQYF. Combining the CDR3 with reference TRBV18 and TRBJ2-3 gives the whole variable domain NAGVMQNPRHLVRRRGQEARLRCSPMKGHSHVYWYRQLPEEGLKFMVYLQKENIIDESGMPKERFSAEFPKEGPSILRIQQVVRGDSAAYFCASSRGQGSTDTQYFGPGTRLTVL.

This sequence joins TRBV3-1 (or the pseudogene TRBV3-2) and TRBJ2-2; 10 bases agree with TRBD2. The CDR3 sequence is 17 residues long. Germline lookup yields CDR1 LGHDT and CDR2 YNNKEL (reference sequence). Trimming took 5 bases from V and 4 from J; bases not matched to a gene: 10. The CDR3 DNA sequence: TGTGCCAGCAGCGCCCTAGCGGGAGAGGGGAGCACCGGGGAGCTGTTTTTT. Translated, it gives CASSALAGEGSTGELFF.

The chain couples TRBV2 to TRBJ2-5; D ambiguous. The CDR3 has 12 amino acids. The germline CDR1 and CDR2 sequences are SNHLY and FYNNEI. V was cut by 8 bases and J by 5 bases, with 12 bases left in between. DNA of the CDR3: TGTGCCAGCGTACCAGACGGGGAGACCCAGTACTTC. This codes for CASVPDGETQYF.

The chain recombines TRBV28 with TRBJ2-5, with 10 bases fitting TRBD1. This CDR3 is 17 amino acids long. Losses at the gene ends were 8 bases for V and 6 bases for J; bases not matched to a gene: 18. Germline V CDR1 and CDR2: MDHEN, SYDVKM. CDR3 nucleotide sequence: TGTGCCAGCGGAGTTTTGGTCAATGACAGGGGGCCTAAGACCCAGTACTTC. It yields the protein CASGVLVNDRGPKTQYF.

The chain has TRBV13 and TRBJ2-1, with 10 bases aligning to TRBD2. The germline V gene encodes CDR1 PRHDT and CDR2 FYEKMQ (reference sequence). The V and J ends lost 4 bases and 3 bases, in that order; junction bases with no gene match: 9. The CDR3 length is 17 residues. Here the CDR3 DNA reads TGTGCCAGCAGCTACCTCTATTGGACTAGCGGCTACAATGAGCAGTTCTTC. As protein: CASSYLYWTSGYNEQFF.

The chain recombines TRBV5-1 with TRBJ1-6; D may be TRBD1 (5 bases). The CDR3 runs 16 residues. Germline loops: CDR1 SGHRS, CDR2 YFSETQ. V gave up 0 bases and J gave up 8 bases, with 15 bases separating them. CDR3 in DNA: TGCGCCAGCAGCTTGGCCTCTGGGGCCACCTATTCACCCCTCCACTTT. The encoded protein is CASSLASGATYSPLHF. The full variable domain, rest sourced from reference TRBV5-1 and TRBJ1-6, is KAGVTQTPRYLIKTRGQQVTLSCSPISGHRSVSWYQQTPGQGLQFLFEYFSETQRNKGNFPGRFSGRQFSNSRSEMNVSTLELGDSALYLCASSLASGATYSPLHFGNGTRLTVT.

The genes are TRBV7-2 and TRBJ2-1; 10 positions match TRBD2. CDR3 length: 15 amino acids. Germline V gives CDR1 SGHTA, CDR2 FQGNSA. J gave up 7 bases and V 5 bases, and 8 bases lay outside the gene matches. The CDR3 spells CASSSRAGGGNEQFF. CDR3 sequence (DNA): TGTGCCAGCAGCAGTCGAGCGGGAGGGGGGAATGAGCAGTTCTTC.

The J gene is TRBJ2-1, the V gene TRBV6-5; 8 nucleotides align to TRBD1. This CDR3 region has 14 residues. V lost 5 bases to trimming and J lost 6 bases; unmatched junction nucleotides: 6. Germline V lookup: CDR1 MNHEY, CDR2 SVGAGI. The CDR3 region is CASSTGTGLNEQFF. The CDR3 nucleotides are TGTGCCAGCAGTACCGGGACAGGTCTCAATGAGCAGTTCTTC.

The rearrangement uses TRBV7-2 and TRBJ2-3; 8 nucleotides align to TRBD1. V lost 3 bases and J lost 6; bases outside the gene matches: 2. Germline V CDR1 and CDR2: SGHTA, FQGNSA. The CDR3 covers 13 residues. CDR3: CASSFDRGDTQYF. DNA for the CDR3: TGTGCCAGCAGCTTTGACAGGGGCGATACGCAGTATTTT.

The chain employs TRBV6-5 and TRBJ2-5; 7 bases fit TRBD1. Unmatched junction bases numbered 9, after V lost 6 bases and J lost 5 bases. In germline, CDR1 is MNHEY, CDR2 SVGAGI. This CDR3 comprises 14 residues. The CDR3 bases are TGTGCCAGCAGCCGAGTTTCCAGGGGGGAGACCCAGTACTTC. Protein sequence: CASSRVSRGETQYF.

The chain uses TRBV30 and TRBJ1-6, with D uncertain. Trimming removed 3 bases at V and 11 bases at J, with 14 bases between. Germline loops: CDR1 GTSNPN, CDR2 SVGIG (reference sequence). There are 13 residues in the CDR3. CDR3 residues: CAWSPLREAPLHF. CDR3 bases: TGTGCCTGGAGCCCCTTACGGGAAGCACCCCTCCACTTT.

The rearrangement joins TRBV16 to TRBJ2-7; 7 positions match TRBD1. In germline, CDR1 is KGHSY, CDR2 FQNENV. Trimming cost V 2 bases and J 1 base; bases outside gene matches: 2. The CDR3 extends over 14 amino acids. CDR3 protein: CASSQEGASYEQYF. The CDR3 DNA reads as TGTGCCAGCAGCCAAGAGGGGGCGTCCTACGAGCAGTACTTC.

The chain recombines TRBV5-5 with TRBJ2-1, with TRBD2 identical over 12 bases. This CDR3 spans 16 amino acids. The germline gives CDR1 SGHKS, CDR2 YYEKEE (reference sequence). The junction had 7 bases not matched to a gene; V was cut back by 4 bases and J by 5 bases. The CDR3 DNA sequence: TGTGCCAGCAGCCCTGGGACTAGCGGGCTTCACAATGAGCAGTTCTTC. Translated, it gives CASSPGTSGLHNEQFF.

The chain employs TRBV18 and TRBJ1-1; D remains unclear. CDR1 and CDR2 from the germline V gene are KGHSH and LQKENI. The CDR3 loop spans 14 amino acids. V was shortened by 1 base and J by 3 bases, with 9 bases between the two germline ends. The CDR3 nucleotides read TGTGCCAGCTCACCACAGTCTGAGGACACTGAAGCTTTCTTT. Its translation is CASSPQSEDTEAFF.

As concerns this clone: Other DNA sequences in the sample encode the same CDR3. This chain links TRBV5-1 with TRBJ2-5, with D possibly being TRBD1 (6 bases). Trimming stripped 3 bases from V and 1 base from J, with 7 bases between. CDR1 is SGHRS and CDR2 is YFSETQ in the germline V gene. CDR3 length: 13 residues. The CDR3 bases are TGCGCCAGCAGCTCGACAGGCCAAGAGACCCAGTACTTC. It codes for CASSSTGQETQYF.

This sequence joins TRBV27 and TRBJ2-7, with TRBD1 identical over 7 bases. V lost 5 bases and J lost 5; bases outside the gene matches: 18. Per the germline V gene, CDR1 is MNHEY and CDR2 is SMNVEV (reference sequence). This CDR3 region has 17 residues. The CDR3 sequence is CASSPGQEATSANEQYF. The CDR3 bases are TGTGCCAGCAGTCCCGGACAGGAAGCAACCTCCGCTAACGAGCAGTACTTC.

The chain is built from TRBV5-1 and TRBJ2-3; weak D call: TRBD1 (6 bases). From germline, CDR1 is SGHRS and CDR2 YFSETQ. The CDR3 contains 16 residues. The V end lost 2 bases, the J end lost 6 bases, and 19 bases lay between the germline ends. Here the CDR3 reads CASSFSGGGRGDTQYF. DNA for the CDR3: TGCGCCAGCAGCTTTTCAGGTGGGGGCAGAGGGGATACGCAGTATTTT.

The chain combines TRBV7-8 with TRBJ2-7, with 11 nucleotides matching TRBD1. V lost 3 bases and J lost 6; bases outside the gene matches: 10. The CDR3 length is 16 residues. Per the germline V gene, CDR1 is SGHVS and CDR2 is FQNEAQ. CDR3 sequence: CASSLPGQGALREQYF. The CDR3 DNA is TGTGCCAGCAGCTTGCCCGGACAGGGGGCTCTCCGCGAGCAGTACTTC.

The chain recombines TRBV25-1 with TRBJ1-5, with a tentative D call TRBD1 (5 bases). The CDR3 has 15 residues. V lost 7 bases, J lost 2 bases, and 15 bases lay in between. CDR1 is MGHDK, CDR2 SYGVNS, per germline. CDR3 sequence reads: CASKNDGHGNQPQHF. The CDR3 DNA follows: TGTGCCAGCAAGAACGACGGACATGGCAATCAGCCCCAGCATTTT.

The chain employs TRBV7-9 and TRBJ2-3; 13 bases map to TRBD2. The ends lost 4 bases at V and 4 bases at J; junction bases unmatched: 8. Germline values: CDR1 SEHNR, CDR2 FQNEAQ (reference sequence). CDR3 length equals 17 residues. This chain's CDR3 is CASSSGLAGVSADTQYF. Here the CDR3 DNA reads TGTGCCAGCAGCTCTGGACTAGCGGGAGTCTCGGCAGATACGCAGTATTTT.

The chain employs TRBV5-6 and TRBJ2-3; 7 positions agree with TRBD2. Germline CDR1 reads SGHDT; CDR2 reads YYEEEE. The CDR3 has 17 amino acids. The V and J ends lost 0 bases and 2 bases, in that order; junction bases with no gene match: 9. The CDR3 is CASSLEAAGRPTDTQYF. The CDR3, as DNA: TGTGCCAGCAGCTTGGAGGCAGCGGGAAGGCCCACAGATACGCAGTATTTT.

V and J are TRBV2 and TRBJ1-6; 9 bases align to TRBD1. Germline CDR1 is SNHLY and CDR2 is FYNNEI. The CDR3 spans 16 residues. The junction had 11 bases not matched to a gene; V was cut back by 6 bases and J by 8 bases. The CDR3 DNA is TGTGCCAGCAGCACAGGACAGGGGAATAAGTATTCACCCCTCCACTTT. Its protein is CASSTGQGNKYSPLHF. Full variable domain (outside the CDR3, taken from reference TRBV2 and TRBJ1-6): EPEVTQTPSHQVTQMGQEVILRCVPISNHLYFYWYRQILGQKVEFLVSFYNNEISEKSEIFDDQFSVERPDGSNFTLKIRSTKLEDSAMYFCASSTGQGNKYSPLHFGNGTRLTVT.

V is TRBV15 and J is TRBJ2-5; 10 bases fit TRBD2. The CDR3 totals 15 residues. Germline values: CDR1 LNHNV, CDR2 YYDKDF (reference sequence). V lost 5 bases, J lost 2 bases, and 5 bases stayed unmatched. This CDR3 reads CATSWLAGVQETQYF. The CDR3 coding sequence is TGTGCCACCAGCTGGCTAGCGGGGGTACAAGAGACCCAGTACTTC.